This T cell receptor beta chain came from a study of T cells in Graves' hyperthyroidism and ophthalmopathy. The wider study: Upon initial diagnosis and before any treatment, peripheral blood was collected.

Trimming pared 0 bases from V and 3 bases from J, leaving 9 bases between. Per the germline V gene, CDR1 is MNHNS and CDR2 is SASEGT. The CDR3 has 14 amino acids. Study-level results: Blood held most thyroid clonotypes expanded above 0.001 frequency.

Amplified TCR beta CDR3 regions derived from RNA transcripts. The HTBI primer set served for first-round RT-PCR of the TCR CDR3. One entry per CDR3 protein, called by TCRdb with MiXCR from the multiplex PCR reads. The table shows 550,000 to 600,000 distinct CDR3 sequences, with more than 13% occurring only once. Individuals with ophthalmopathy presented a Clinical Activity Score of at least 3, a NOSPECS grade of at least 4 and a duration under 3 months. In making diagnoses, clinical symptoms, serum thyroxine and TRAb, thyroid ultrasound and orbital computed tomography were all used. This clonotype was counted ten times or more. Its antigen remains unknown.

The sequence came from a woman aged 18-29 years with Graves' ophthalmopathy. The sequencing sample was made of blood. The rearrangement links TRBV6-1 to TRBJ2-7; D is perhaps TRBD1 or TRBD2 (6 bases each). CDR3 region: CASSEAGGLYEQYF. CDR3 in DNA: TGTGCCAGCAGTGAAGCTGGGGGGCTCTACGAGCAGTACTTC.